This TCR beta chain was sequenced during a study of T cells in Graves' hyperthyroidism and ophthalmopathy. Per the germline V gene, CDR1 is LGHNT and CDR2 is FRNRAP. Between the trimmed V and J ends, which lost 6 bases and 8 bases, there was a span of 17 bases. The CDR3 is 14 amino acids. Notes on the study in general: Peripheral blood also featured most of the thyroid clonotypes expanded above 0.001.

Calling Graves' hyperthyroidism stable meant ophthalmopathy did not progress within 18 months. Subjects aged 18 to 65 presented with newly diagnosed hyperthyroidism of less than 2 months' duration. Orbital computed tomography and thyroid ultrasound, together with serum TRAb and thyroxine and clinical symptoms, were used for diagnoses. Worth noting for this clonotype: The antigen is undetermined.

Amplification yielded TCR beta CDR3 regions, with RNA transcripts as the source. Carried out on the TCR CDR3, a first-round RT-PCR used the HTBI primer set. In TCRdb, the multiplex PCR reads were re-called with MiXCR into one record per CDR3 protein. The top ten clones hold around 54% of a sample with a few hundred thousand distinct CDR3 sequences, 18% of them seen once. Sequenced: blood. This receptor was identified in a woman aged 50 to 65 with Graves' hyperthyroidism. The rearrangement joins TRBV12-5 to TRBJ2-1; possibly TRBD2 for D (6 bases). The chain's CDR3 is CASGPGLQEDEQFF. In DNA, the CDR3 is TGTGCTAGTGGGCCGGGACTCCAGGAGGATGAGCAGTTCTTC.